This TCR beta chain was recovered during a study of CD8 T cells in Susac syndrome (dated by TCRdb to the late 2010s). Regarding the study in general: Repertoire sequencing was used to test whether CD8+ T cell activation and differentiation in Susac syndrome was antigen driven. Clonality of the CD8+ T cell repertoire was compared between around 13 healthy donors, approximately 14 Susac syndrome patients and 15 or so multiple sclerosis patients.

RNA was extracted using the RNeasy kit, and roughly 0.5 to 1 ug of the RNA was reverse transcribed with random hexamers. TCR beta CDR3 regions were amplified with the immunoSEQ multiplex PCR assay covering 54 Vbeta and 13 Jbeta segments. Bias from PCR amplification was corrected by using a synthetic template baseline for primer optimization and for computational correction. Per the original workflow: Only productive sequences were kept, with reads annotated to V, D and J genes according to IMGT and analyzed in immunoSEQ Analyzer. To calculate clonality, Shannon entropy was normalized by log2 of the number of productive unique sequences and then subtracted from one. For each patient and control, public and private clones were evaluated among the 100 most prevalent clones. Susac-specific clones were defined as absent from healthy and MS cohorts, around 980 published viral clones and other ImmuneACCESS disease sequences. The raw public reads went through TCRdb reprocessing: fastp at Q25, MiXCR clone calling, in-frame beta chains kept. Each CDR3 protein gets just one entry, which takes the most common genes and DNA from the rows behind it. Here the V and J calls rest on TCRdb's processing, not on the authors' analysis. The sample table contains around 180,000 distinct CDR3 sequences; only one count was recorded for approximately 95% of them. 0.15% to 0.2% of the sample goes to the ten largest clones.

Peripheral blood CD8+ and CD4+ T cells from healthy donors, Susac syndrome patients and multiple sclerosis patients were profiled by high-throughput TCR beta sequencing. The multiple sclerosis controls were treatment-naive patients whose relapsing-remitting disease, either stable or active, fulfilled the revised McDonald criteria. Bulk CD8+ and CD4+ T cells were purified magnetically by negative isolation, whereas CD8+ TEMRA cells were enriched by FACS. Blood was collected in EDTA tubes and processed within 24 hours, with PBMCs isolated through density gradient centrifugation. PBMCs intended for TCR sequencing were frozen in liquid nitrogen and were later thawed in a 37 degrees C water bath. The sorted or isolated CD4+, CD8+ and CD8+ TEMRA cells reached a purity of at least 90%. Measured from the cysteine to the phenylalanine, the CDR3 is 15 residues long. Only the CDR3 DNA is retained, 45 bases long and in frame from the first base. CDR1 SEHNR and CDR2 FQNEAQ were looked up in the germline V gene (reference sequence). The germline V and J ends show losses of 6 bases and 0 bases respectively, and no gene match explains 5 bases of the junction.

Overall study results and their limits: The number of individuals in the TCR sequencing and HLA analysis was recognized as being relatively small.

Details on this clonotype: Which antigen it targets is not known. Qualities for individual bases were not recorded, and no much larger clone is one base off.

The rearranged segments are TRBV7-9 and TRBJ2-7; 10 bases in between match TRBD2. The material sequenced was CD8+ T cells from PBMCs. This clonotype was sampled from a human donor with multiple sclerosis. The sequence in DNA is TGTGCCAGCAGTCCCCTAGCGGGAGACTCCTACGAGCAGTACTTC. It is translated as CASSPLAGDSYEQYF.